The 23 T cell receptor beta chains listed next were all sequenced from one sample in a study of cytomegalovirus exposure and HLA in healthy donors. Both 60 Vbeta primers and 13 Jbeta primers went into the PCR. Profiling relied on immunoSEQ multiplex PCR, and the TCRdb table lists in-frame clones only, not all of them. The profile covers about 93,000 clones, with roughly 60% appearing a single time and around 5.6% taken by the ten largest. Sample: PBMCs. The receptors were gathered from a boy between 10 and 17 years old in good health and CMV-seropositive.

Regarding this clone: This same CDR3 is encoded by further DNA sequences in the sample. V gene TRBV6-6 combines with J gene TRBJ2-1; D is undetermined. The germline CDR1 and CDR2 sequences are MNHNY and SVGAGI (reference sequence). CDR3 length: 13 residues. V was shortened by 2 bases and J by 4 bases, with 6 bases between the two germline ends. CDR3 loop: CASSYGEYNEQFF. In DNA form, the CDR3 reads TGTGCCAGCAGTTACGGAGAATACAATGAGCAGTTCTTC.

The rearrangement joins TRBV30 to TRBJ2-3; TRBD2 might be the D (6 bases). CDR3 size: 13 residues. V shed 5 bases and J shed 0 bases, with 9 bases lying between them. Germline CDR1 GTSNPN, CDR2 SVGIG (reference sequence). This CDR3 is CAWFSGSTDTQYF. CDR3 bases: TGTGCCTGGTTCAGCGGGAGCACAGATACGCAGTATTTT. Looking up the rest from reference TRBV30 and TRBJ2-3 gives the full variable domain: SQTIHQWPATLVQPVGSPLSLECTVEGTSNPNLYWYRQAAGRGLQLLFYSVGIGQISSEVPQNLSASRPQDRQFILSSKKLLLSDSGFYLCAWFSGSTDTQYFGPGTRLTVL.

The V and J genes are TRBV5-1 and TRBJ1-2, with D uncertain. Germline CDR1 is SGHRS and CDR2 is YFSETQ. CDR3 length: 15 residues. Deletions cut 0 bases from V and 4 bases from J, with 13 bases between. This CDR3 is CASSLESNPVYGYTF. The DNA for the CDR3 is TGCGCCAGCAGCTTGGAGTCCAATCCAGTCTATGGCTACACCTTC.

The chain carries TRBV30 and TRBJ1-3; 7 nucleotides agree with TRBD1. Losses at the gene ends were 4 bases for V and 4 bases for J; bases not matched to a gene: 10. Germline V gene data show CDR1 as GTSNPN and CDR2 as SVGIG (reference sequence). The CDR3 sequence is 15 residues long. CDR3 nucleotides: TGTGCCTGGACCAAACAGACAGGGCGAGGAAACACCATATATTTT. It specifies CAWTKQTGRGNTIYF.

The chain employs TRBV18 and TRBJ1-1, with D possibly TRBD1 on 5 matching bases. V was trimmed by 2 bases and J by 1 base, leaving 11 bases between them. CDR3 length equals 15 residues. CDR1 and CDR2 (germline): KGHSH, LQKENI. The CDR3 region has the DNA TGTGCCAGCTCACCATATCAGGGTGAGAACACTGAAGCTTTCTTT. Its translation: CASSPYQGENTEAFF.

The chain combines TRBV15 with TRBJ2-4, with TRBD1 matching over 10 bases. The CDR3 contains 19 residues. With 3 bases clipped from V and 0 bases from J, the junction kept 11 bases outside the gene matches. Germline CDR1 reads LNHNV; CDR2 reads YYDKDF (reference sequence). The CDR3 bases are TGTGCCACCAGCAGTCTGTGGGACAGGGGAAACTTAGCCAAAAACATTCAGTACTTC. Protein: CATSSLWDRGNLAKNIQYF.

The V and J genes are TRBV2 and TRBJ2-5; D gene unclear. This CDR3 spans 17 amino acids. Germline CDR1 reads SNHLY; CDR2 reads FYNNEI. Trimming shortened V by 5 bases and J by 3 bases, and 22 bases separated the two germline ends. The CDR3 DNA sequence: TGTGCCAGCAGTCAACAAGTTTGGGCCAGTTCTAAAGAGACCCAGTACTTC. It yields the protein CASSQQVWASSKETQYF.

The J gene is TRBJ2-1, the V gene TRBV9; tentatively, D is TRBD2 (6 bases). The CDR3 loop spans 12 amino acids. In germline, CDR1 is SGDLS, CDR2 YYNGEE. V was cut by 4 bases and J by 12 bases, with 14 bases left in between. The CDR3 sequence is CASSPNSRGQFF. The CDR3 DNA reads as TGTGCCAGCAGCCCTAACTCGCGGGGGCAGTTCTTC.

The chain couples TRBV29-1 to TRBJ2-1; 8 positions agree with TRBD1. Germline trimming cut 1 base from V and 8 bases from J; bases unmatched to any gene: 10. The CDR3 is 15 residues long. CDR1 SQVTM and CDR2 ANQGSEA come from the germline V gene. The CDR3 here is CSVEGGRQGWDEQFF. DNA of the CDR3: TGCAGCGTTGAAGGCGGCAGACAGGGGTGGGATGAGCAGTTCTTC.

A few counts support this clone. The rearrangement uses TRBV4-1 and TRBJ2-2; 7 bases align to TRBD2. CDR3 length equals 15 residues. Germline lookup yields CDR1 MGHRA and CDR2 YSYEKL. Germline trimming cut 1 base from V and 6 bases from J; bases unmatched to any gene: 5. The CDR3 reads CASSQVGGSPGELFF. CDR3 nucleotides: TGCGCCAGCAGCCAAGTGGGAGGGAGCCCCGGGGAGCTGTTTTTT.

This chain links TRBV5-5 with TRBJ1-6; no clear D. V lost 1 base, J lost 7 bases, and 27 bases lay in between. From germline, CDR1 is SGHKS and CDR2 YYEKEE (reference sequence). The CDR3 spans 20 residues. The CDR3 bases are TGTGCCAGCAGCTTGTATTGGGGAGAGGGTCAGCCAGATGAAAATTCACCCCTCCACTTT. This translates into CASSLYWGEGQPDENSPLHF.

The J gene is TRBJ2-5, the V gene TRBV18, with D perhaps matching TRBD1 (6 bases). The germline V and J ends were trimmed by 1 base and 2 bases, with 8 bases remaining between them. This CDR3 is built from 14 residues. Germline CDR1 reads KGHSH; CDR2 reads LQKENI. As DNA, the CDR3 is TGTGCCAGCTCACCACGGACAGCTCAAGAGACCCAGTACTTC. It translates to CASSPRTAQETQYF.

The V call is TRBV4-3, the J call TRBJ2-1, with TRBD2 matching over 8 bases. Germline CDR1 and CDR2: LGHNA and YSLEER. J was trimmed by 4 bases and V by 0 bases; bases with no gene match: 8. The CDR3 totals 17 residues. CDR3: CASSQDQRLANYNEQFF. CDR3 DNA: TGCGCCAGCAGCCAAGATCAGAGACTAGCGAATTACAATGAGCAGTTCTTC.

Concerning this clone: Different DNA sequences within this sample yield the same CDR3. This chain uses TRBV9 with TRBJ2-3; no definite D call. Germline CDR1 SGDLS, CDR2 YYNGEE. V gave up 0 bases and J gave up 1 base, with 3 bases separating them. The CDR3 length is 13 residues. CDR3 coding DNA: TGTGCCAGCAGCGTAGCCGGCACAGATACGCAGTATTTT. Its translation: CASSVAGTDTQYF.

V usage is TRBV7-2 and J usage is TRBJ1-2; 7 bases are a match to TRBD1. This CDR3 contains 15 residues. The germline V gene has CDR1 SGHTA and CDR2 FQGNSA. Losses at the gene ends were 4 bases for V and 3 bases for J; bases not matched to a gene: 8. Written as DNA, the CDR3 is TGTGCCAGCAGCTCTCACAGGGGTCAGGACTATGGCTACACCTTC. Protein product: CASSSHRGQDYGYTF.

The CDR3 DNA reads as TGTGCCAGCCTCCACGCCCAGGGGGCGAACTACGAGCAGTACTTC. It yields the protein CASLHAQGANYEQYF. This chain joins TRBV7-9 and TRBJ2-7; TRBD1 aligns across 8 bases. The CDR3 extends over 15 amino acids. Germline V gives CDR1 SEHNR, CDR2 FQNEAQ (reference sequence). The V segment lost 8 bases and the J segment 3 bases; nucleotides outside the gene matches: 12.

The chain couples TRBV5-1 to TRBJ2-1; perhaps TRBD2 as D (5 bases). The V gene's germline CDR1 is SGHRS and CDR2 YFSETQ. This CDR3 spans 15 amino acids. V dropped 4 bases and J dropped 0 bases, with 11 bases sitting between them. As DNA, the CDR3 is TGCGCCAGCAGCCTGATGGACTTCTCCTACAATGAGCAGTTCTTC. Translation: CASSLMDFSYNEQFF.

CDR3 amino acids: CASSAPPGQLNTEAFF. The CDR3 DNA reads TGTGCCAGCAGCGCACCTCCGGGACAGTTGAACACTGAAGCTTTCTTT. The chain employs TRBV9 and TRBJ1-1, with 7 bases aligning to TRBD1. The CDR3 length is 16 residues. CDR1 is SGDLS, CDR2 YYNGEE, per germline. V lost 3 bases to trimming and J lost 0 bases; unmatched junction nucleotides: 8. Combining the CDR3 with reference TRBV9 and TRBJ1-1 gives the whole variable domain DSGVTQTPKHLITATGQRVTLRCSPRSGDLSVYWYQQSLDQGLQFLIQYYNGEERAKGNILERFSAQQFPDLHSELNLSSLELGDSALYFCASSAPPGQLNTEAFFGQGTRLTVV.

This chain uses TRBV5-1 with TRBJ2-3; unclear D gene. Germline lookup yields CDR1 SGHRS and CDR2 YFSETQ. This CDR3 region has 12 residues. V was cut by 2 bases and J by 4 bases, with 5 bases left in between. CDR3 region: CASSFPSDTQYF. CDR3 DNA: TGCGCCAGCAGCTTTCCCTCAGATACGCAGTATTTT.

V and J are TRBV9 and TRBJ1-2; D remains unclear. The length of the CDR3 is 14 residues. Trimming shortened V by 0 bases and J by 6 bases, and 12 bases separated the two germline ends. CDR1 SGDLS and CDR2 YYNGEE come from the germline V gene. Here the CDR3 DNA reads TGTGCCAGCAGCGTAGGAGGTTTCTCGGATGGCTACACCTTC. It codes for CASSVGGFSDGYTF.

The sample holds a few counts of this clone. The J gene is TRBJ2-7, the V gene TRBV5-1; 7 bases align to TRBD1. J gave up 0 bases and V 2 bases, and 8 bases lay outside the gene matches. The CDR3 loop spans 16 amino acids. Germline loops: CDR1 SGHRS, CDR2 YFSETQ. The CDR3 spells CASSFSLGQSSYEQYF. DNA for the CDR3: TGCGCCAGCAGCTTTTCCCTGGGACAGAGCTCCTACGAGCAGTACTTC.

The chain joins TRBV14 to TRBJ1-2; a possible D gene is TRBD1 (6 bases). CDR3 length: 15 residues. CDR1 is SGHDN, CDR2 FVKESK, per germline. Trimming cost V 1 base and J 7 bases, with 16 bases left between them. CDR3 bases: TGTGCCAGCAGCCAAGCGTTTACAGGGCTCAGTGGCTACACCTTC. This encodes CASSQAFTGLSGYTF.

The chain recombines TRBV27 with TRBJ2-2, with 11 bases identical to TRBD1. In germline, CDR1 is MNHEY, CDR2 SMNVEV (reference sequence). V gave up 2 bases and J gave up 7 bases; unmatched junction bases: 6. The CDR3 is 16 amino acids. The CDR3 nucleotides read TGTGCCAGCAGTTTAGGACAGGGGGCCTTAGGCGGGGAGCTGTTTTTT. It codes for CASSLGQGALGGELFF.